The following is a TCR beta chain sequence with its context. Its antigen is unknown. The entry originates in a study of beta chain features in type 1 diabetes. General study points: Across patients, naive, central memory and Treg TCRB repertoires exhibited apparently greater similarity than was observed across healthy donors. Among patients with Type 1 diabetes, TCRB CDR3s were moderately but significantly shorter in every one of the four CD4+ subsets.

Sequencing targeted expressed TCRB transcripts, as all isolated RNA had been reverse transcribed. Data came from immunoSEQ multiplex PCR; TCRdb stores just in-frame clones and leaves some out. Among some 700,000 clones, 10% to 15% were seen once, and the ten largest hold around 0.022%. The germline gives CDR1 LGHNT, CDR2 FRNRAP. The germline V and J ends were trimmed by 4 bases and 8 bases, with 8 bases remaining between them. There are 12 residues in the CDR3. The V call is TRBV12-5, the J call TRBJ1-4; D remains ambiguous. Sequencing was carried out using naive CD4+ T cells from blood. The clonotype originates from a man aged 18 to 29 with type 1 diabetes. In nucleotides, the CDR3 is TGTGCTAGTGGTTGGGGTCGAGAAAAACTGTTTTTT. Translated: CASGWGREKLFF. The whole variable domain, filled in from reference TRBV12-5 and TRBJ1-4, reads DARVTQTPRHKVTEMGQEVTMRCQPILGHNTVFWYRQTMMQGLELLAYFRNRAPLDDSGMPKDRFSAEMPDATLATLKIQPSEPRDSAVYFCASGWGREKLFFGSGTQLSVL.